The 4 T cell receptor beta chains in this list originate from one sample, sequenced in a study of blood T cell repertoires in COVID-19. TCRdb's table, derived via immunoSEQ multiplex PCR, lists solely in-frame clones and lacks some. The data show about 280,000 clones, almost 90% seen once. The sequencing input was PBMCs or T cells enriched from blood (not recorded which). The receptors shown here come from a woman aged 18-29 years with acute COVID-19.

The CDR3 sequence is CASGAAGYRRETQYF. DNA of the CDR3: TGTGCCAGCGGGGCGGCTGGGTATCGTAGGGAGACCCAGTACTTC. The chain links TRBV2 to TRBJ2-5; D might be TRBD1 (5 bases). CDR3 length equals 15 residues. Germline V gene data show CDR1 as SNHLY and CDR2 as FYNNEI. V dropped 8 bases and J dropped 5 bases, with 21 bases sitting between them.

CDR3 DNA sequence: TGCGCCAGCAGCCTAGCGGGGACGTCTAACACTGAAGCTTTCTTT. Its protein is CASSLAGTSNTEAFF. V usage is TRBV5-1 and J usage is TRBJ1-1, with D possibly matching TRBD1 (5 bases). Trimming took off 4 bases at V and 2 bases at J, with 15 bases between the two ends. The germline V gene encodes CDR1 SGHRS and CDR2 YFSETQ. The CDR3 length is 15 residues.

The V and J genes are TRBV7-9 and TRBJ2-2; a weak D match, TRBD1 (8 bases). This CDR3 region has 15 residues. Germline CDR1 and CDR2: SEHNR and FQNEAQ (reference sequence). V was clipped by 2 bases and J by 5 bases, with 12 bases between them. Written as DNA, the CDR3 is TGTGCCAGCAGCTTAAGCGGGACAGGAACCGGGGAGCTGTTTTTT. Protein product: CASSLSGTGTGELFF. Using reference TRBV7-9 and TRBJ2-2 for the parts outside the CDR3, the full variable domain is DTGVSQNPRHKITKRGQNVTFRCDPISEHNRLYWYRQTLGQGPEFLTYFQNEAQLEKSRLLSDRFSAERPKGSFSTLEIQRTEQGDSAMYLCASSLSGTGTGELFFGEGSRLTVL.

This clone was detected a few times. The chain recombines TRBV28 with TRBJ2-7; TRBD1 matches at 8 bases. V lost 10 bases, J lost 4 bases, and 15 bases stayed unmatched. Germline assignment: CDR1 MDHEN and CDR2 SYDVKM. There are 15 residues in the CDR3. This CDR3 is CATHGRGQELYEQYF. CDR3 nucleotide sequence: TGTGCCACCCATGGTAGGGGACAGGAGTTATACGAGCAGTACTTC. Combining the CDR3 with reference TRBV28 and TRBJ2-7 gives the whole variable domain DVKVTQSSRYLVKRTGEKVFLECVQDMDHENMFWYRQDPGLGLRLIYFSYDVKMKEKGDIPEGYSVSREKKERFSLILESASTNQTSMYLCATHGRGQELYEQYFGPGTRLTVT.